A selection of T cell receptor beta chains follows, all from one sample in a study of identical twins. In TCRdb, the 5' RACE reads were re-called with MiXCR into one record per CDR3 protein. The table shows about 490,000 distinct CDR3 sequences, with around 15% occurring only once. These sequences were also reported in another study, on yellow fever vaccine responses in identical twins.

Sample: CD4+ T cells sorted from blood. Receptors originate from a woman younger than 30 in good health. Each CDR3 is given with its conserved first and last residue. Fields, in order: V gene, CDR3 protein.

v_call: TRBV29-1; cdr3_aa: CSVDSGLNTEAFF
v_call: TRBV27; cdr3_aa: CASSLASGIRNEQFF
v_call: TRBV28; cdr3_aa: CASSLGAGTGGAYSNQPQHF
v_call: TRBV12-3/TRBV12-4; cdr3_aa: CASGIMAGLNQPQHF
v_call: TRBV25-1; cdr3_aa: CASSEPMGRGNYGYTF
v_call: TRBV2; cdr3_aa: CASSSDRKGKKLFF
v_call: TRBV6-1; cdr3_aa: CASSRTGHTEAFF
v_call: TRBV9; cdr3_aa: CASSVGLGEQFF
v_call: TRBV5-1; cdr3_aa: CASSMTATQGNTIYF
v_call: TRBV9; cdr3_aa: CASSVVPGGETQYF
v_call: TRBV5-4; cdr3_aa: CASSMKGLAGRADTQYF
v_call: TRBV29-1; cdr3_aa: CSVMTGASNTGELFF
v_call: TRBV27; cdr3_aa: CASNLRSGGGNEQFF
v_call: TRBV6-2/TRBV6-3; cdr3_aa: CASSKPGGNYYEQFF
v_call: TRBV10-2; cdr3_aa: CASSDVRAQETQYF
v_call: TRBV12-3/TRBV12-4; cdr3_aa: CASSPPEVNEQFF
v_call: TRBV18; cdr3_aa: CASSPPLAGDPVQTDTQYF
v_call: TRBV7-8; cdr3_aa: CASTGTSVYNEQFF